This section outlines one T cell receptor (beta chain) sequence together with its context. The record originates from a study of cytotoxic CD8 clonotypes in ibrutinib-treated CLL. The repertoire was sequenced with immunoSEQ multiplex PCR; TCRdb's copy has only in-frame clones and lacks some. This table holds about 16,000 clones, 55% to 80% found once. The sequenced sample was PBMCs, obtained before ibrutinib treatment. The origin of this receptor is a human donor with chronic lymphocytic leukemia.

CDR3 protein: CASSITGSGELFF. The CDR3 DNA follows: TGTGCCAGTAGTATAACAGGGTCCGGGGAGCTGTTTTTT. The chain joins TRBV19 to TRBJ2-2, with D perhaps TRBD1 (6 bases). Germline V gene sequence: CDR1 LNHDA, CDR2 SQIVND (reference sequence). This CDR3 is built from 13 residues. V lost 2 bases and J lost 6, with 7 bases in between.